Following are 12 T cell receptor beta chains from one sample sequenced in a study of shared clonotypes between healthy human individuals. Profiled with immunoSEQ multiplex PCR; TCRdb holds only in-frame clones, not every one. The sample lists roughly 2 million clones, about 95% seen once, with 1% to 1.3% in the top ten. Positively selected for CCR7, the CD45RO-negative cells used as naive CD8 cells excluded terminally differentiated effector memory CD45RA+ cells. Sequences were obtained from naive CD8+ T cells sorted from blood. These receptors were taken from a young man in good health.

This clone was seen only once. The chain is built from TRBV7-3 and TRBJ1-6; D is unclear. Germline V CDR1 and CDR2: SGHTA, FQGTGA. The CDR3 has 13 amino acids. Deletions cut 5 bases from V and 6 bases from J, with 8 bases between. CDR3 amino acids: CASSKILNSPLHF. Written as DNA, the CDR3 is TGTGCCAGCAGCAAGATTCTTAATTCACCCCTCCACTTT.

The chain combines TRBV5-4 with TRBJ2-1; D tentatively fits TRBD1 or TRBD2 (6 bases each). Trimming stripped 4 bases from V and 4 bases from J, with 18 bases between. The germline V gene encodes CDR1 SGHNT and CDR2 YYREEE (reference sequence). The CDR3 is made up of 16 amino acids. For the CDR3, the DNA is TGTGCCAGCAGCGAGAGCGGGTCAGGGGTTTACAATGAGCAGTTCTTC. Translating gives CASSESGSGVYNEQFF.

This rearrangement joins TRBV2 to TRBJ2-1; D is possibly TRBD2 (6 bases). The CDR3 totals 13 residues. V was clipped by 9 bases and J by 10 bases, with 19 bases between them. Germline-derived CDR1 and CDR2 are SNHLY and FYNNEI. The CDR3 DNA sequence: TGTGCCAGTACGGGCCTAGCGAACGGGGAGCAGTTCTTC. It specifies CASTGLANGEQFF.

This clone was seen once. The gene calls are TRBV13 and TRBJ2-3, with D perhaps given as TRBD1 or TRBD2 (5 bases each). There are 16 residues in the CDR3. Trimming cost V 5 bases and J 0 bases, with 15 bases left between them. The germline V gene has CDR1 PRHDT and CDR2 FYEKMQ (reference sequence). CDR3 sequence reads: CASSAPGTQSTDTQYF. For the CDR3, the DNA is TGTGCCAGCAGCGCCCCCGGGACCCAGAGCACAGATACGCAGTATTTT. Combining the CDR3 with reference TRBV13 and TRBJ2-3 gives the whole variable domain AAGVIQSPRHLIKEKRETATLKCYPIPRHDTVYWYQQGPGQDPQFLISFYEKMQSDKGSIPDRFSAQQFSDYHSELNMSSLELGDSALYFCASSAPGTQSTDTQYFGPGTRLTVL.

This clone was counted a single time. The chain carries TRBV5-1 and TRBJ2-7; 7 positions agree with TRBD1. CDR1 is SGHRS and CDR2 is YFSETQ in the germline V gene. V lost 5 bases, J lost 0 bases, and 5 bases stayed unmatched. The CDR3 covers 14 residues. The CDR3 sequence is CASRSTGYSYEQYF. DNA of the CDR3: TGCGCCAGCAGATCGACAGGGTACTCCTACGAGCAGTACTTC.

The chain carries TRBV18 and TRBJ1-5; tentatively, D is TRBD1 (5 bases). Germline values: CDR1 KGHSH, CDR2 LQKENI. The CDR3 sequence is 15 residues long. Trimming shortened V by 2 bases and J by 2 bases, and 10 bases separated the two germline ends. The CDR3 region has the DNA TGTGCCAGCTCACCAGGGGCTGGAGGCAATCAGCCCCAGCATTTT. This gives the protein CASSPGAGGNQPQHF.

This rearrangement joins TRBV5-6 to TRBJ2-7; the match to TRBD2 covers 12 bases. The CDR3 contains 15 residues. CDR1 SGHDT and CDR2 YYEEEE come from the germline V gene. Trimming removed 0 bases from V and 2 bases from J; junction bases left unmatched: 0. The CDR3 spells CASSLGTSGAYEQYF. CDR3 DNA: TGTGCCAGCAGCTTGGGGACTAGCGGGGCCTACGAGCAGTACTTC.

The J gene is TRBJ2-7, the V gene TRBV5-5, with 7 bases that match TRBD2. Losses at the gene ends were 4 bases for V and 12 bases for J; bases not matched to a gene: 16. The CDR3 sequence is 14 residues long. Germline assignment: CDR1 SGHKS and CDR2 YYEKEE (reference sequence). The chain's CDR3 is CASSLAAGDRTGYF. The DNA for the CDR3 is TGTGCCAGCAGCCTGGCGGCGGGGGATCGAACCGGGTACTTC. The entire variable domain, with the rest obtained from reference TRBV5-5 and TRBJ2-7, is as follows: DAGVTQSPTHLIKTRGQQVTLRCSPISGHKSVSWYQQVLGQGPQFIFQYYEKEERGRGNFPDRFSARQFPNYSSELNVNALLLGDSALYLCASSLAAGDRTGYFGPGTRLTVT.

This chain joins TRBV21-1 and TRBJ1-1; the DNA was not used to check the table's D call, TRBD1. TRBV21-1 is annotated as a pseudogene. CDR3 length equals 17 residues. The CDR3, as DNA: TGTGCCAGCACTCCCGGACAGGGAAAAGGGTGGGTCCCTGAAGCTTTCTTT. Its protein is CASTPGQGKGWVPEAFF.

The chain joins TRBV28 to TRBJ2-3; 12 bases are shared with TRBD2. The J segment lost 5 bases and the V segment lost 4 bases, leaving 7 bases of the junction unmatched. CDR3 length equals 16 residues. Germline V gene data show CDR1 as MDHEN and CDR2 as SYDVKM. The CDR3: CASSSPSGGAIDTQYF. The CDR3 coding sequence is TGTGCCAGCAGTTCCCCTAGCGGGGGGGCCATAGATACGCAGTATTTT.

V and J are TRBV15 and TRBJ1-1; the D is unclear. The germline V gene has CDR1 LNHNV and CDR2 YYDKDF (reference sequence). V was trimmed by 0 bases and J by 5 bases, leaving 7 bases between them. The CDR3 sequence is 13 residues long. CDR3 residues: CATSRDVRTEAFF. CDR3 nucleotides: TGTGCCACCAGCAGAGATGTACGGACTGAAGCTTTCTTT.

The rearrangement uses TRBV6-5 and TRBJ2-7; 12 bases match TRBD2. The CDR3 extends over 16 amino acids. V shed 4 bases and J 5 bases; nucleotides not matched to a gene: 9. Germline CDR1 is MNHEY and CDR2 is SVGAGI. The CDR3 nucleotides read TGTGCCAGCAGTTGGGCTAGCGGGGGGGCCTTGGACGAGCAGTACTTC. Translated: CASSWASGGALDEQYF.